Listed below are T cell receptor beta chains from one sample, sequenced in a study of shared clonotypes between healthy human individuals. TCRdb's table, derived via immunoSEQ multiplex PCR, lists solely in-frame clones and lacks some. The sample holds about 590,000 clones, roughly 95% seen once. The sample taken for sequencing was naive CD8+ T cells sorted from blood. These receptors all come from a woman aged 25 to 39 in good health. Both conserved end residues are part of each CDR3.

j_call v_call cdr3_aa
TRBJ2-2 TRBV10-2 CASSESGSGTLWTGELFF
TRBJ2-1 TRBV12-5 CASGLVLSGRINEQFF
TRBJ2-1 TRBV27 CASSGETRQFF
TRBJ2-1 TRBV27 CASSLAFGYGNEQFF
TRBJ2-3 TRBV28 CASSLGRQHTDTQYF
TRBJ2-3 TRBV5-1 CASGSGTRGTDTQYF
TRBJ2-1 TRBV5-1 CASTDGRVYNEQFF
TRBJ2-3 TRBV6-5 CASSYSGGSTDTQYF
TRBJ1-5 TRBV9 CASSVGSTTYSNQPQHF
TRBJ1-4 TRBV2 CASSEITGPNEKLFF
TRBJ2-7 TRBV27 CASRYGRGQGYEQYF
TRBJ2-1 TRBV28 CASSLYLGNEQFF
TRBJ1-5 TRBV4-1 CASSRLGGYQPQHF
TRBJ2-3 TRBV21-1 CASSKGRNTQYF
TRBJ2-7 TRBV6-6 CASSPSWGDEQYF
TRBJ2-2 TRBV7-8 CASSLGAGVGTGELFF
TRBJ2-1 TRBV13 CASTASGYNEQFF
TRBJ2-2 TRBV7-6 CASSFSGSFTGELFF
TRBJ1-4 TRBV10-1 CASGDRINEKLFF
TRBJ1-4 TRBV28 CASSALAGTVGPLFF
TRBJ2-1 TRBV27 CASSSVGSISYNEQFF
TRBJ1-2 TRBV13 CASSSRVGGSSGSNYGYTF
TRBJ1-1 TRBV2 CATRAGQTEAFF
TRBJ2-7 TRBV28 CASRDRGYEQYF
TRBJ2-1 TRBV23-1 CASTAPSGINYNEQFF
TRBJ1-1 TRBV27 CASSSRTGRYLNTEAFF
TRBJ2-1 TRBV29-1 CSVEGAGTSGYNEQFF
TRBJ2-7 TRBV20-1 CSAIFSYEQYF
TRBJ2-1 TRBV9 CASSVEGQGDEQFF
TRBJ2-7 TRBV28 CASRLRGSYEQYF
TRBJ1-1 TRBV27 CASRTGNTEAFF
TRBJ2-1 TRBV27 CASSPTTGNEQFF
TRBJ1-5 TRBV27 CASSHFPPGSSNQPQHF
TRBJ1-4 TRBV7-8 CASSWDRATTNEKLFF
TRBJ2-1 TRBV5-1 CASSITQGPYNEQFF
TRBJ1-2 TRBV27 CASSLFRTSNYGYTF
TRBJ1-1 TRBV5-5 CASHLWGANTEAFF
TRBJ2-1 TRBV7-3 CASSLGLAIYNEQFF
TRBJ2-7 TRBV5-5 CASSLNRGRALGQYF
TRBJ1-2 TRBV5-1 CASSLDGSAGYGYTF
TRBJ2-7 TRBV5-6 CASSLRTRGSHEQYF